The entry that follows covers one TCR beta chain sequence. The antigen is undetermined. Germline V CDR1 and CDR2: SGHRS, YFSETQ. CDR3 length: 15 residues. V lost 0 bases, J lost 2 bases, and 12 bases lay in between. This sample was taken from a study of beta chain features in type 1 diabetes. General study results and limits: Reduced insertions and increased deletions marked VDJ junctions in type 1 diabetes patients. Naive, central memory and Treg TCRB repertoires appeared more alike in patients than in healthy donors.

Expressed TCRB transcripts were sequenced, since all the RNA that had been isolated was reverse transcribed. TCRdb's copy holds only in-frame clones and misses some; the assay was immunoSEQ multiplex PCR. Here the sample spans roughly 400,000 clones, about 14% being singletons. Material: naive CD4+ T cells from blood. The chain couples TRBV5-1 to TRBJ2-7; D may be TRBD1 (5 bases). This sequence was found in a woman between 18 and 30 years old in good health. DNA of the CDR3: TGCGCCAGCAGCTTGGATGGGGCCAAAGCCTACGAGCAGTACTTC. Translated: CASSLDGAKAYEQYF.